A selection of T cell receptor beta chains follows, all from one sample in a study of T cells in Graves' hyperthyroidism and ophthalmopathy. MiXCR, applied by TCRdb to the multiplex PCR reads, yields one record per CDR3 protein. Of 370,000 or so distinct CDR3 sequences in the sample, approximately 14% were seen once. The sequenced sample was blood. These receptors were taken from a woman between 18 and 29 years old with Graves' hyperthyroidism that later progressed to Graves' ophthalmopathy. Both conserved end residues are part of each CDR3. Each record gives: clone size, D gene, J gene, V gene, CDR3 DNA, CDR3 protein. A D gene is named only where the DNA matches it firmly. Clone size is given for some rows only: seen once, a few or many times, or a class if the clone is expanded.

- - TRBJ1-6 TRBV7-9 TGTGCCAGCAGCTTAGGCATGGGTACAGGGATCGATTCACCCCTCCACTTT CASSLGMGTGIDSPLHF
- TRBD2 TRBJ2-1 TRBV2 TGTGCCGCAGTCGCGGCTAGCGGGAGCTATGAGCAGTTCTTC CAAVAASGSYEQFF
many TRBD2 TRBJ2-1 TRBV27 TGTGCCAGCAGTTCCCGACTAGCGGGACGCGGGGGAAGCTCCTACAATGAGCAGTTCTTC CASSSRLAGRGGSSYNEQFF
many TRBD2 TRBJ2-1 TRBV5-1 TGCGCCAGCAGCTCTAGCGGGAGGGACAATGAGCAGTTCTTC CASSSSGRDNEQFF
- - TRBJ1-6 TRBV5-1 TGCGCCAGCAGCTTAACGCGCTCCTATAATTCACCCCTCCACTTT CASSLTRSYNSPLHF
few - TRBJ1-1 TRBV6-2/TRBV6-3 TGTGCCAGCAGTACCCAGGGGCGCACTGAAGCTTTCTTT CASSTQGRTEAFF
many - TRBJ1-1 TRBV30 TGTGCCTGGAATGGGGATTTGAACACTGAAGCTTTCTTT CAWNGDLNTEAFF
few - TRBJ2-5 TRBV24-1 TGTGCCACCAGCGATGATTGGGGGAACAGGGGAGGCCAAGAGACCCAGTACTTC CATSDDWGNRGGQETQYF
few TRBD1 TRBJ2-7 TRBV27 TGTGCCAGCAGTGCAACAGGGGCATCCTCCTACGAGCAGTACTTC CASSATGASSYEQYF
- - TRBJ2-1 TRBV5-1 TGCGCCAGCAGCTTAGGAGACAGCATTACGGGACAGTTCTTC CASSLGDSITGQFF
many - TRBJ2-7 TRBV30 TGTGCCTGGAGTGGCGACCCGGGGGCTGGCGAGCAGTACTTC CAWSGDPGAGEQYF
many TRBD1 TRBJ1-2 TRBV28 TGTGCCAGCAGTTTAGAAGGGACAGGGGTTGGCTACACCTTC CASSLEGTGVGYTF
- TRBD2 TRBJ2-7 TRBV11-1 TGTGCCAGCAGCACAAGTCTGGTAGCGGGACCCTACGAGCAGTACTTC CASSTSLVAGPYEQYF
- TRBD2 TRBJ2-1 TRBV19 TGTGCCAGTAGTACCGAGACTAGCGGGAGCTACAATGAGCAGTTCTTC CASSTETSGSYNEQFF
many - TRBJ1-5 TRBV20-1 TGCAGTGCTACGGCAAATAGCAATCAGCCCCAGCATTTT CSATANSNQPQHF
many - TRBJ2-1 TRBV7-9 TGTGCCAGCAGCCCCGGCCTCGAGCAGTTCTTC CASSPGLEQFF
- TRBD1 TRBJ1-5 TRBV6-1 TGTGCCAGCAGGGAGGGACAGGGTGACAATCAGCCCCAGCATTTT CASREGQGDNQPQHF
many TRBD2 TRBJ2-1 TRBV5-1 TGCGCCAGCAGTCCCGGGGGGGGAAGGGATGAGCAGTTCTTC CASSPGGGRDEQFF
many TRBD2 TRBJ2-1 TRBV5-6 TGTGCCAGCAGCCACAGGACTAGCGGGACCAATGAGCAGTTCTTC CASSHRTSGTNEQFF
few - TRBJ1-1 TRBV4-1 TGCGCCAGCAGCCAGTGGGGACGGGACACTGAAGCTTTCTTT CASSQWGRDTEAFF
few TRBD2 TRBJ2-3 TRBV9 TGTGCCAGCAGCGACGGACTAGCGGGAGACACAGATACGCAGTATTTT CASSDGLAGDTDTQYF
- TRBD1 TRBJ2-7 TRBV29-1 TGCAGCGGGGGACAGCCCCACGAGCAGTACTTC CSGGQPHEQYF
- TRBD1 TRBJ1-3 TRBV20-1 TGCAGTGCTTCCCGGACAGGGGCTGGAAACACCATATATTTT CSASRTGAGNTIYF
many - TRBJ2-4 TRBV7-2 TGTGCCAGCAGCTTACTGGTCGCGGGGGCAACCGGGGCCATTCAGTACTTC CASSLLVAGATGAIQYF
- - TRBJ2-2 TRBV2 TGTGCCAGCAGGCCCATGGGCGGCGGGGAGCTGTTTTTT CASRPMGGGELFF
many TRBD1 TRBJ2-2 TRBV12-3/TRBV12-4 TGTGCCAGCAGTTATAGGACAGGGGGCAACACCGGGGAGCTGTTTTTT CASSYRTGGNTGELFF
few - TRBJ1-1 TRBV19 TGTGCCAGTAGTATAGGGGGACAAAATACTGAAGCTTTCTTT CASSIGGQNTEAFF
many TRBD2 TRBJ2-1 TRBV13 TGTGCCAGCAGCTTAGGGACTAGCGGGAGGGATGAGCAGTTCTTC CASSLGTSGRDEQFF
many TRBD1 TRBJ1-2 TRBV28 TGTGCCAGCACGGGACAGGAGCGTGGCTACACCTTC CASTGQERGYTF
many - TRBJ2-7 TRBV2 TGTGCCAGCAGAGGGGAGACTAACGAGCAGTACTTC CASRGETNEQYF
many - TRBJ2-2 TRBV28 TGTGCCAGCACAGGACCGGTCCGCACCGGGGAGCTGTTTTTT CASTGPVRTGELFF
many TRBD2 TRBJ2-1 TRBV20-1 TGCAGTGCTAGAGTCGCGGGAGTCTCCTACAATGAGCAGTTCTTC CSARVAGVSYNEQFF
many - TRBJ2-5 TRBV2 TGTGCCAGCACCAACTCGGGACGGGGACACTTC CASTNSGRGHF
- - TRBJ1-3 TRBV28 TGTGCCAGCAGTTTAAGTGGTCGGGGGGCTAGCTCTGGAAACACCATATATTTT CASSLSGRGASSGNTIYF
many TRBD2 TRBJ2-3 TRBV7-9 TGTGCCAGCAGCCAAATGACGGGAGGGACAGATACGCAGTATTTT CASSQMTGGTDTQYF
many TRBD1 TRBJ1-3 TRBV11-2 TGTGCCAGCAGCCCTGGGACAGGCTCTGGAAACACCATATATTTT CASSPGTGSGNTIYF
- - TRBJ2-2 TRBV3-1 TGTGCCAGCAGCCAACCGGGCGGGGAGCTGTTTTTT CASSQPGGELFF
many TRBD1 TRBJ2-7 TRBV7-6 TGTGCCAGCAGCTTAGCGATTGGAGGACAGGCCTACGAGCAGTACTTC CASSLAIGGQAYEQYF
few TRBD2 TRBJ2-5 TRBV20-1 TGCAGTGTGGGACAGGGTGTACTAGCGGGAGGGGGGGCCCAGTACTTC CSVGQGVLAGGGAQYF
- - TRBJ2-1 TRBV27 TGTGCCAGCAGTTTATCGCAGCGGACGTACAATGAGCAGTTCTTC CASSLSQRTYNEQFF
- - TRBJ1-1 TRBV20-1 TGCAGTGCTAGAGAGATTAGGGGGGACACTGAAGCTTTCTTT CSAREIRGDTEAFF
many TRBD1 TRBJ1-2 TRBV28 TGTGCCAGCAGTAGGGACAGGGGGCTCACAAACTATGGCTACACCTTC CASSRDRGLTNYGYTF
many - TRBJ1-5 TRBV7-2 TGTGCCAGCAGCTTAGAAATCCGGAATCAGCCCCAGCATTTT CASSLEIRNQPQHF
many TRBD1 TRBJ2-7 TRBV2 TGTGCCAGCAGTGCGGACTTGGGACAGGGTAACGAGCAGTACTTC CASSADLGQGNEQYF
- - TRBJ1-6 TRBV7-9 TGTGCCAGCAGCCCAACATGGCAAGGGGCCGATAATTCACCCCTCCACTTT CASSPTWQGADNSPLHF
many - TRBJ1-1 TRBV28 TGTGCCAGCAGACGCAGGGTTTCGAGAAACACTGAAGCTTTCTTT CASRRRVSRNTEAFF